This T cell receptor (beta chain) came from a study of shared clonotypes between healthy human individuals. About the study: Per donor, CD8 memory used one plate, CD8 naive used two, CD4 memory used three and CD4 naive used three. The study, taken as a whole, reports: Tissue TCR repertoires likely differ from these blood-only repertoires.

This clone has just a few counts. Its antigen is not identified. Losses at the gene ends were 5 bases for V and 6 bases for J; bases not matched to a gene: 10. This CDR3 has 15 amino acids. The V gene's germline CDR1 is SGHRS and CDR2 YFSETQ. The method was immunoSEQ multiplex PCR; TCRdb's version includes in-frame clones alone and lacks a portion of them. The profile shows about 360,000 clones, 70% to 75% of them singletons. This rearrangement joins TRBV5-1 to TRBJ2-1, with 8 bases aligning to TRBD1. The sequence derives from a young man in good health. Sequencing was carried out using memory CD4+ T cells sorted from blood. Subset given: CD45RA-negative fraction. CDR3 residues: CASSLRQGPGNEQFF. The CDR3 DNA is TGCGCCAGCAGTTTGAGACAGGGGCCGGGCAATGAGCAGTTCTTC. Full variable domain (missing parts from reference TRBV5-1 and TRBJ2-1): KAGVTQTPRYLIKTRGQQVTLSCSPISGHRSVSWYQQTPGQGLQFLFEYFSETQRNKGNFPGRFSGRQFSNSRSEMNVSTLELGDSALYLCASSLRQGPGNEQFFGPGTRLTVL.